The source of this T cell receptor beta chain is a study of T cells after posttransplantation cyclophosphamide. CDR1 and CDR2 (germline): SGHRS, YFSETQ. Unmatched junction bases numbered 4, after V lost 4 bases and J lost 2 bases. The CDR3 has 15 residues. Treatment was busulfan-fludarabine conditioning, a marrow graft, and cyclophosphamide on days +3 and +4. This clone is medium-sized within its sample. Clones were read by immunoSEQ multiplex PCR, and TCRdb kept only the in-frame ones, dropping some. The specimen has some 10,000 clones, none found just once. The receptor was isolated from a female patient aged 40-49 years who received an allogeneic stem cell transplant from a related donor, was CMV-positive, and had no GVHD. Some T cells may be transferred from the graft donor. This material consisted of PBMCs, taken after allogeneic stem cell transplant with posttransplant cyclophosphamide. This sequence joins TRBV5-1 and TRBJ2-7; 12 bases match TRBD2. The CDR3 reads CASSVGTSGPYEQYF. The CDR3 DNA is TGCGCCAGCAGCGTCGGGACTAGCGGGCCCTACGAGCAGTACTTC.